The TCR beta chain described here comes from a study of blood T cell repertoires in COVID-19. Study as a whole: Researchers got acute and convalescent COVID-19 samples from the United States, Italy and Spain. Sample material is recorded as cDNA or gDNA derived from T cells, B-cell-depleted T cells, or PBMCs.

The CDR3 sequence is 16 residues long. In the original analysis: Scientists estimated how many nucleated cells there were by amplifying reference gene primers. Here immunoSEQ multiplex PCR was the method, and the copy in TCRdb shows in-frame clones only, minus some. D and trimming come from the DNA, and the V and J calls and clone size come from that table. The sample records around 300,000 clones, 70% to 90% being singletons. Input material: peripheral blood. The clonotype was recovered from a woman in her seventies with acute or convalescent COVID-19. J is TRBJ2-7 and V is TRBV12-2; the table's D call TRBD2 went unverified against the DNA. TRBV12-2 is described as a pseudogene. CDR3: CASRLRPRGVTYEQYF. CDR3 nucleotide sequence: TGTGCAAGTCGCTTACGCCCGCGGGGGGTAACCTACGAGCAGTACTTC.